The 4 T cell receptor beta chains given below trace back to one sample, sequenced in a study of OX40 agonist ivuxolimab in advanced cancers. Assay: immunoSEQ multiplex PCR; the TCRdb copy retains only in-frame clones and omits some. The sample yields more than 45,000 clones, about 83% seen once. The material sequenced was CD4+ or CD8+ T cells sorted from blood, taken in a trial of the OX40 agonist ivuxolimab. Receptors were obtained from an adult with an advanced solid tumor such as melanoma, head and neck, liver or kidney cancer.

V usage is TRBV18 and J usage is TRBJ2-2, with 10 bases that match TRBD2. CDR1 and CDR2 (germline): KGHSH, LQKENI. The CDR3 length is 19 residues. Germline trimming cut 2 bases from V and 3 bases from J; bases unmatched to any gene: 12. Written as DNA, the CDR3 is TGTGCCAGCTCACCAGCATTCCAACTAGCGGGGTTGGACACCGGGGAGCTGTTTTTT. Its protein product is CASSPAFQLAGLDTGELFF.

The CDR3 is CASSIKWDRVHEQFF. CDR3 in DNA: TGTGCCAGTAGTATTAAGTGGGACAGGGTTCATGAGCAGTTCTTC. The chain has TRBV19 and TRBJ2-1; 9 bases are shared with TRBD1. The CDR3 covers 15 residues. The germline V gene has CDR1 LNHDA and CDR2 SQIVND (reference sequence). Trimming removed 3 bases from V and 8 bases from J; junction bases left unmatched: 8.

This clone was picked up one time. The chain combines TRBV19 with TRBJ2-5, with 8 bases fitting TRBD2. Germline lookup yields CDR1 LNHDA and CDR2 SQIVND (reference sequence). Unmatched junction bases numbered 13, after V lost 10 bases and J lost 6 bases. This CDR3 region has 14 residues. CDR3 sequence reads: CATMVRGGRKTQYF. The CDR3 DNA sequence: TGTGCCACTATGGTCCGGGGGGGCCGGAAGACCCAGTACTTC.

The gene calls are TRBV13 and TRBJ2-3, with TRBD2 matching over 10 bases. This CDR3 region has 16 residues. Germline V gene lookup returns CDR1 PRHDT and CDR2 FYEKMQ (reference sequence). Trimming removed 4 bases from V and 5 bases from J; junction bases left unmatched: 9. CDR3 residues: CASSSLAGGFRDTQYF. The CDR3 coding sequence is TGTGCCAGCAGCTCTTTAGCGGGGGGCTTCAGAGATACGCAGTATTTT.